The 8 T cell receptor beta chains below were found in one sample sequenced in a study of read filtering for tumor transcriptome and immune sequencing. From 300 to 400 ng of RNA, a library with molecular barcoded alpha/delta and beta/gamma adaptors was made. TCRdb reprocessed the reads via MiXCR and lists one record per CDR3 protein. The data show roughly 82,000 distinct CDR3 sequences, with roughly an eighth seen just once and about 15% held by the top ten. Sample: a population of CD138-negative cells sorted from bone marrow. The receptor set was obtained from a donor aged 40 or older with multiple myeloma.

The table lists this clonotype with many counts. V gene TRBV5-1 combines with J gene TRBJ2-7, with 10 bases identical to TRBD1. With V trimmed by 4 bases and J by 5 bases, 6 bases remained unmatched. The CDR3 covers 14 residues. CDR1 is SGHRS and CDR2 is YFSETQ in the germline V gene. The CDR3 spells CASSTTGTGDEQYF. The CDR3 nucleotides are TGCGCCAGCAGCACGACCGGGACAGGGGACGAGCAGTACTTC.

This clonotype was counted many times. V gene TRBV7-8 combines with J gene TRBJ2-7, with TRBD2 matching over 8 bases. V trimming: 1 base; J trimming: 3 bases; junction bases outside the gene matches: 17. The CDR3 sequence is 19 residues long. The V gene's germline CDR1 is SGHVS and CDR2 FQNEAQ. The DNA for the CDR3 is TGTGCCAGCAGCTTAGATCTTGTTCAGGGGACGAGCGGGAGCTACGAGCAGTACTTC. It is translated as CASSLDLVQGTSGSYEQYF.

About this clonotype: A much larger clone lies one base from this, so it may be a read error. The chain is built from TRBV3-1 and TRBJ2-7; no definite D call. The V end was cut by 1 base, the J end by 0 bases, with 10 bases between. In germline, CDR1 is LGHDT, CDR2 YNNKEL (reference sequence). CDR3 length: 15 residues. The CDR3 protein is CASSQVLLSSYEQYF. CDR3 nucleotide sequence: TGTGCCAGCAGCCAAGTGCTACTTAGCTCCTACGAGCAGTACTTC.

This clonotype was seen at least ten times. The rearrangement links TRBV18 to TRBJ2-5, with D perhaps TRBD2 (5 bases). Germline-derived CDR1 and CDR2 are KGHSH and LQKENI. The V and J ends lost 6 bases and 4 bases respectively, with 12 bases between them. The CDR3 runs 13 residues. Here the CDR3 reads CASSPSGGETQYF. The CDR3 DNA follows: TGTGCCAGCTCCCCCAGTGGAGGAGAGACCCAGTACTTC.

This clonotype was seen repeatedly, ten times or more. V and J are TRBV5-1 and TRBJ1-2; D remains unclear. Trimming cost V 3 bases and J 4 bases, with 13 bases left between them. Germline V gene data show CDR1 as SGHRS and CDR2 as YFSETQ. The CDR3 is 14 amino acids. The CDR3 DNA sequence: TGCGCCAGCAGCTCAGGTGGGTCCGTCTATGGCTACACCTTC. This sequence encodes CASSSGGSVYGYTF.

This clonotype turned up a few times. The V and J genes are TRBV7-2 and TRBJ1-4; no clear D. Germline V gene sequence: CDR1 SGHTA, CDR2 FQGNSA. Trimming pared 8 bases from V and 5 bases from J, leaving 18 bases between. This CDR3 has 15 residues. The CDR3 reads CASAPRLNLNEKLFF. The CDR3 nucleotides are TGTGCCAGCGCACCCCGGCTCAACCTAAATGAAAAACTGTTTTTT.

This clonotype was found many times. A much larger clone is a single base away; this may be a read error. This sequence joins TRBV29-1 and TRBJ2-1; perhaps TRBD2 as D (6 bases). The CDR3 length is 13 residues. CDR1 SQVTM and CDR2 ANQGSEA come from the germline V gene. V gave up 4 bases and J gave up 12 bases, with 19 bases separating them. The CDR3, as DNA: TGCAGCGTTGCCGGGACTGGGGCCTATGGGCAGTTCTTC. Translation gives CSVAGTGAYGQFF.

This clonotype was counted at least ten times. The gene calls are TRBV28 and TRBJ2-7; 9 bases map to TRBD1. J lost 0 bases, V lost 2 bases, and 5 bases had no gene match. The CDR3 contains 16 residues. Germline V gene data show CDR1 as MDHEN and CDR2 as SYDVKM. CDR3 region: CASSLPGQGTSYEQYF. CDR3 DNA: TGTGCCAGCAGTTTACCCGGACAGGGGACCTCCTACGAGCAGTACTTC. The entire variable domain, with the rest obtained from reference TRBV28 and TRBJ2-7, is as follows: DVKVTQSSRYLVKRTGEKVFLECVQDMDHENMFWYRQDPGLGLRLIYFSYDVKMKEKGDIPEGYSVSREKKERFSLILESASTNQTSMYLCASSLPGQGTSYEQYFGPGTRLTVT.